This T cell receptor (beta chain) is drawn from a study of blood T cell repertoires in COVID-19. Study background: T cells, B-cell-depleted T cells, or PBMCs supplied cDNA or gDNA.

How the authors handled the data: Estimated nucleated cell counts came from reference gene primer amplification. Only in-frame clones appear in the TCRdb table, and some are missing; sequencing was by immunoSEQ multiplex PCR. The V and J calls and clone size are taken from that table; D and trimming were inferred from the DNA. The sample has 150,000 to 200,000 clones, roughly 89% seen once. This study enrolled people aged about 18 to 100 from approximately 24 US geographic areas. The length of the CDR3 is 19 residues. Germline lookup yields CDR1 SGHTA and CDR2 FQGTGA. V dropped 2 bases and J dropped 3; count of bases not matched to a gene: 13.

This TCR derives from a middle-aged woman with acute COVID-19. Material: PBMCs or T cells enriched from blood (not recorded which). V gene TRBV7-3 combines with J gene TRBJ2-3, with 11 nucleotides matching TRBD2. The CDR3 nucleotides read TGTGCCAGCAGCTTATATCCCAGTAATAGCGGGAGGGGGACAGATACGCAGTATTTT. This gives the protein CASSLYPSNSGRGTDTQYF.